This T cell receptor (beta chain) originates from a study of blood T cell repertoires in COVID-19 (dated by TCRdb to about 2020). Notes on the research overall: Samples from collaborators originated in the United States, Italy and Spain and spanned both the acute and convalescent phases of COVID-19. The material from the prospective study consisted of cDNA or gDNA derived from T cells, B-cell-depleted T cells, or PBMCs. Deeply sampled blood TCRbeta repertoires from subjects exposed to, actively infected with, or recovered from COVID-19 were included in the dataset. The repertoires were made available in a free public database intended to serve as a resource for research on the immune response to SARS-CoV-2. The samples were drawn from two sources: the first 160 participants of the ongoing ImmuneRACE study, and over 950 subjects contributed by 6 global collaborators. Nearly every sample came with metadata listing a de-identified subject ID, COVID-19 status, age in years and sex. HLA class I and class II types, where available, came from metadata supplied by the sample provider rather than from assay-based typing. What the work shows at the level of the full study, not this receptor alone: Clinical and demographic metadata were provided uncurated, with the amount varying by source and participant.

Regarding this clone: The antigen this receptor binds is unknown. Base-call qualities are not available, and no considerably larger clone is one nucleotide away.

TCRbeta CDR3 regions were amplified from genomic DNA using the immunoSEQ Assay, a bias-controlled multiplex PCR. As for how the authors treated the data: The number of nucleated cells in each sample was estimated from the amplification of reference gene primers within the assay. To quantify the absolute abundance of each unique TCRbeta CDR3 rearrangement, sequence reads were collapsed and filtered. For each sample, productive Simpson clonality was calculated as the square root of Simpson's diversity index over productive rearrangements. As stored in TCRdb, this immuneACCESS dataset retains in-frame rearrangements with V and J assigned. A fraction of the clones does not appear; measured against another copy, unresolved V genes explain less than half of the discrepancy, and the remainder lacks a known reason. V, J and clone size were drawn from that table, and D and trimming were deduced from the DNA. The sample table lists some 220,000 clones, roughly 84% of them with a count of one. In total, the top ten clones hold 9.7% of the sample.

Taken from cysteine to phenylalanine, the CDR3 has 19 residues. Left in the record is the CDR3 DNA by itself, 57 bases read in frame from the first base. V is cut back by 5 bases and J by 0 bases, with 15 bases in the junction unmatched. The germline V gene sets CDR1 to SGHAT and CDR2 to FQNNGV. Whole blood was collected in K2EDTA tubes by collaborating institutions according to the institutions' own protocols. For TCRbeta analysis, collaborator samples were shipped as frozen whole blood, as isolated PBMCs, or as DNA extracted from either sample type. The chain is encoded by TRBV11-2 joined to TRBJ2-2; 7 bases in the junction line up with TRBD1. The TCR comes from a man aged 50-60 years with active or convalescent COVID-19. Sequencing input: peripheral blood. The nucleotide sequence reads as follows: TGTGCCAGCAGCCCCCGGACAGGCCATGCCATTACGAACACCGGGGAGCTGTTTTTT. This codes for CASSPRTGHAITNTGELFF.